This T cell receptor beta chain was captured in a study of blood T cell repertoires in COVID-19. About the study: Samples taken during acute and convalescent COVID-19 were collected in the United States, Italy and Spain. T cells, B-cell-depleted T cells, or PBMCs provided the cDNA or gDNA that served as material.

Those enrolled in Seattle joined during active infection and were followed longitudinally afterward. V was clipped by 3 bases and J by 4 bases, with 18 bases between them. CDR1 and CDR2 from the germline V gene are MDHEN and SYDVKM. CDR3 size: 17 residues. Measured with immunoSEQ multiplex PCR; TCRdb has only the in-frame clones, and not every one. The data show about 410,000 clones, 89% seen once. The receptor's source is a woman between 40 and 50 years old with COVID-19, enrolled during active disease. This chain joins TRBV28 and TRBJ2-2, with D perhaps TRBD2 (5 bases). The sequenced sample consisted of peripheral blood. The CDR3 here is CASSLLTAGLITGELFF. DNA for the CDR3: TGTGCCAGCAGTTTGTTGACGGCCGGACTCATCACCGGGGAGCTGTTTTTT.